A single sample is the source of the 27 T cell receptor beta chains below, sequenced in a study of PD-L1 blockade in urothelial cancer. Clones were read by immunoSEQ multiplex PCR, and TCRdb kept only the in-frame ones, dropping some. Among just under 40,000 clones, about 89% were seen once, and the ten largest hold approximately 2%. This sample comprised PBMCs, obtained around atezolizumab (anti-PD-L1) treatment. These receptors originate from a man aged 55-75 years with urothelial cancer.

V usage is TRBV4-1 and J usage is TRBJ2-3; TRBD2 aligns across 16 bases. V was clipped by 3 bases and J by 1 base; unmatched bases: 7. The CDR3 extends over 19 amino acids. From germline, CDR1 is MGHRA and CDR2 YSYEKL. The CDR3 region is CASSQRGLAGGTGTDTQYF. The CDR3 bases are TGCGCCAGCAGCCAGCGGGGACTAGCGGGGGGGACGGGCACAGATACGCAGTATTTT.

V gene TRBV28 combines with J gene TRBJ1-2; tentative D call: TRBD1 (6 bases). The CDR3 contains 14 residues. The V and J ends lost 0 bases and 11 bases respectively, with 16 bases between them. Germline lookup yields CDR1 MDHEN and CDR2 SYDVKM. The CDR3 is CASSLWLRGPGYTF. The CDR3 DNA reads TGTGCCAGCAGTTTATGGCTCAGGGGACCTGGTTACACCTTC.

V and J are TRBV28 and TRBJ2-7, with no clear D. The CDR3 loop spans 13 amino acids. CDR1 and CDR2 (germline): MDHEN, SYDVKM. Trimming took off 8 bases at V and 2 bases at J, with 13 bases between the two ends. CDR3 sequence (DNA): TGTGCCAGCCTCCAGGCAGCCGCCTACGAGCAGTACTTC. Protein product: CASLQAAAYEQYF.

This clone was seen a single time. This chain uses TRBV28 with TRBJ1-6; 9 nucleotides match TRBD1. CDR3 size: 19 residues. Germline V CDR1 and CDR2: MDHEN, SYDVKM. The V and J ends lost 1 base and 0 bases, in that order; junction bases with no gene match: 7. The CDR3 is CASSLYSGTGSSYNSPLHF. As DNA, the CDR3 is TGTGCCAGCAGTTTATACTCCGGGACAGGGAGCTCCTATAATTCACCCCTCCACTTT.

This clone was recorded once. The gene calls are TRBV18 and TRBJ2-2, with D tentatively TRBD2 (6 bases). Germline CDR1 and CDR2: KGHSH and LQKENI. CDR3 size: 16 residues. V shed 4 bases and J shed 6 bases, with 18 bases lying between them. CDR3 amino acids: CASSHGGTMKSGELFF. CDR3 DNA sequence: TGTGCCAGCTCACACGGCGGGACCATGAAATCCGGGGAGCTGTTTTTT.

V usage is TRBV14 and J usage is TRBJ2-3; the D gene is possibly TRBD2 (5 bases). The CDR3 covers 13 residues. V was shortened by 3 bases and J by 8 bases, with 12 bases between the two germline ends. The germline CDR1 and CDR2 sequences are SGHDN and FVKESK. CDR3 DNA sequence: TGTGCCAGCAGCCAGACACAAGGAGGTACGCAGTATTTT. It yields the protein CASSQTQGGTQYF.

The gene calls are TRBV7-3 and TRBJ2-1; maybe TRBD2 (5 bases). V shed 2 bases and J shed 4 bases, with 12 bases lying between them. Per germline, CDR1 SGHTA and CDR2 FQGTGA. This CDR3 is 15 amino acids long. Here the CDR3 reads CASSLGGVAYNEQFF. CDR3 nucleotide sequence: TGTGCCAGCAGCTTAGGTGGGGTAGCGTACAATGAGCAGTTCTTC.

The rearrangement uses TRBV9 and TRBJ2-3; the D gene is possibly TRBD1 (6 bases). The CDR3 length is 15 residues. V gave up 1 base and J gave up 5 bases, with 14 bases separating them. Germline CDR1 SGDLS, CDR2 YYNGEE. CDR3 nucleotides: TGTGCCAGCAGCGTAAGCCAGGGGCCAGGAGATACGCAGTATTTT. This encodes CASSVSQGPGDTQYF.

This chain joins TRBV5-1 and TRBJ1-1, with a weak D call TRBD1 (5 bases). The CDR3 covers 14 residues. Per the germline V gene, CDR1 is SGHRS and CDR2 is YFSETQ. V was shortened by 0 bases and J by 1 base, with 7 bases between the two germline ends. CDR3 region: CASSLAGGNTEAFF. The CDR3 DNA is TGCGCCAGCAGCTTGGCCGGGGGGAACACTGAAGCTTTCTTT. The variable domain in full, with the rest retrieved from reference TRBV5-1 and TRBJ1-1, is KAGVTQTPRYLIKTRGQQVTLSCSPISGHRSVSWYQQTPGQGLQFLFEYFSETQRNKGNFPGRFSGRQFSNSRSEMNVSTLELGDSALYLCASSLAGGNTEAFFGQGTRLTVV.

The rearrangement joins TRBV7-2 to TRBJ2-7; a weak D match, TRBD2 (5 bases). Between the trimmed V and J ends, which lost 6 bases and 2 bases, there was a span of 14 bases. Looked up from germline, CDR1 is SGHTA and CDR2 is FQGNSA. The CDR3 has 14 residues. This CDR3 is CASRLSEGTYEQYF. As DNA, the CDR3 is TGTGCCAGCAGACTTAGCGAGGGAACCTACGAGCAGTACTTC. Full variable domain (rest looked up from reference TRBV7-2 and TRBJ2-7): GAGVSQSPSNKVTEKGKDVELRCDPISGHTALYWYRQSLGQGLEFLIYFQGNSAPDKSGLPSDRFSAERTGGSVSTLTIQRTQQEDSAVYLCASRLSEGTYEQYFGPGTRLTVT.

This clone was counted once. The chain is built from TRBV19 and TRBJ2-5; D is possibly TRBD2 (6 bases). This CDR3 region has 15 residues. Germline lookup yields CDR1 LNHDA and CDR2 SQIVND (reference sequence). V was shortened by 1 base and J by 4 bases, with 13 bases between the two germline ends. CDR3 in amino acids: CASSIVVSSAETQYF. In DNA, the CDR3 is TGTGCCAGTAGTATAGTGGTGTCTAGCGCAGAGACCCAGTACTTC.

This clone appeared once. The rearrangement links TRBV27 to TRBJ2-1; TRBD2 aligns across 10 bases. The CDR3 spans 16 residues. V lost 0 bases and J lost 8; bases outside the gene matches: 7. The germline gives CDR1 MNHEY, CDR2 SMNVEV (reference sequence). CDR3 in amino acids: CASSLSELAGRDEQFF. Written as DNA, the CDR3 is TGTGCCAGCAGTTTATCGGAACTAGCGGGAAGGGATGAGCAGTTCTTC.

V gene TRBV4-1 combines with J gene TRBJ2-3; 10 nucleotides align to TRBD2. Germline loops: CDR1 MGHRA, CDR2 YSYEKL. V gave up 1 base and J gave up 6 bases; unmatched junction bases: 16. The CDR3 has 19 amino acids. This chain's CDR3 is CASSQGTSGGPTFTDTQYF. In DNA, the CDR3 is TGCGCCAGCAGCCAAGGGACTAGCGGTGGTCCCACCTTCACGGATACGCAGTATTTT.

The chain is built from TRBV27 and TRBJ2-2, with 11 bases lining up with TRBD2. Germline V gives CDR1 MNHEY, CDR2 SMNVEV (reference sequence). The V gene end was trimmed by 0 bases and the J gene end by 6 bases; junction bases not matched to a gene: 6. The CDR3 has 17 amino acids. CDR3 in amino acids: CASSLSMLAGGSGELFF. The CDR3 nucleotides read TGTGCCAGCAGTTTATCGATGCTAGCGGGGGGTTCCGGGGAGCTGTTTTTT.

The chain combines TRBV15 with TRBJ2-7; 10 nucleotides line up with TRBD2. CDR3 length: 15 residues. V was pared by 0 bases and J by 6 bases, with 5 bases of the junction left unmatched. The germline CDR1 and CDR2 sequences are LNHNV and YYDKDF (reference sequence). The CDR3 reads CATSRDELAGREQYF. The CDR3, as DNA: TGTGCCACCAGCAGAGATGAACTAGCGGGGCGCGAGCAGTACTTC.

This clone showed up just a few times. The CDR3 protein is CASSVEGARNSPLHF. CDR3 DNA: TGTGCCAGCAGCGTAGAGGGGGCGAGGAATTCACCCCTCCACTTT. This chain uses TRBV9 with TRBJ1-6, with 7 bases lining up with TRBD1. In germline, CDR1 is SGDLS, CDR2 YYNGEE. CDR3 length: 15 amino acids. V shed 0 bases, J shed 7 bases, and the junction held 4 bases outside the gene matches.

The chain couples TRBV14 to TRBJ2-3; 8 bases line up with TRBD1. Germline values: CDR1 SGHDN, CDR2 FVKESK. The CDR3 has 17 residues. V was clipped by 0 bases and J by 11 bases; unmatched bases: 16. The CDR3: CASSQEVTGDPWRGQYF. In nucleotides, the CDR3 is TGTGCCAGCAGCCAAGAAGTGACAGGGGACCCTTGGAGGGGGCAGTATTTT.

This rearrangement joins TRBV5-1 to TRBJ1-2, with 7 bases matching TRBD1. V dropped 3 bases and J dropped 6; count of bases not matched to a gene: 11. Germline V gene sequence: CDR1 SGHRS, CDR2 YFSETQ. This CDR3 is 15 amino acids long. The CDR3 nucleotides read TGCGCCAGCAGCTGGGGGAGAGGGGGCGAGGATGGCTACACCTTC. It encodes CASSWGRGGEDGYTF.

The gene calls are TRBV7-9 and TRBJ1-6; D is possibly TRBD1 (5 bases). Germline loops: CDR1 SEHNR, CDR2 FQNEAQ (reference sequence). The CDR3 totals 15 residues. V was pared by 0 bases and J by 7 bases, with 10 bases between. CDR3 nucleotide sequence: TGTGCCAGCAGCTTAGCGCAGGGAAGGAATTCACCCCTCCACTTT. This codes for CASSLAQGRNSPLHF.

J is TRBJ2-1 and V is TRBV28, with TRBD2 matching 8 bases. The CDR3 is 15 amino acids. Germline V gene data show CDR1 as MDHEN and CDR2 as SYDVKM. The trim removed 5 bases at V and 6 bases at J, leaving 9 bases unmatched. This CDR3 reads CASSDGLAGPNEQFF. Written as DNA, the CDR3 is TGTGCCAGCAGTGACGGACTAGCTGGTCCCAATGAGCAGTTCTTC.

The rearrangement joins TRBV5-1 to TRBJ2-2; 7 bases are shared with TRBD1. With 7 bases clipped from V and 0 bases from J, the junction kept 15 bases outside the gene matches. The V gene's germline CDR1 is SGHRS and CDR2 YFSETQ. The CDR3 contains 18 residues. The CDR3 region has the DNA TGCGCCAGCGGGTTGAGGCCTCAGACAGGGTCGAACACCGGGGAGCTGTTTTTT. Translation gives CASGLRPQTGSNTGELFF.

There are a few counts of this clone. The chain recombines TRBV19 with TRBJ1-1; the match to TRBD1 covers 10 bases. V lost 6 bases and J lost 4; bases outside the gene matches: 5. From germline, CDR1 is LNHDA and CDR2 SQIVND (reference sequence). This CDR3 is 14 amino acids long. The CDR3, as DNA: TGTGCCAGTAGCTCCCGGACAGGGGGCACTGAAGCTTTCTTT. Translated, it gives CASSSRTGGTEAFF.

The CDR3 here is CASSDRDRGHPSNQPQHF. The CDR3 nucleotides read TGTGCCAGCAGTGACCGGGACAGGGGGCATCCTAGCAATCAGCCCCAGCATTTT. V and J are TRBV6-1 and TRBJ1-5, with 12 positions matching TRBD1. This CDR3 is 18 amino acids long. Germline values: CDR1 MNHNS, CDR2 SASEGT. J gave up 0 bases and V 3 bases, and 6 bases lay outside the gene matches.

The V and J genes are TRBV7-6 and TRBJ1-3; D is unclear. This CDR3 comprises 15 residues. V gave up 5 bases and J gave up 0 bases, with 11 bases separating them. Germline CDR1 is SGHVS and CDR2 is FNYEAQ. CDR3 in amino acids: CASSTQAFSGNTIYF. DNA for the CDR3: TGTGCCAGCAGCACCCAGGCGTTCTCTGGAAACACCATATATTTT.

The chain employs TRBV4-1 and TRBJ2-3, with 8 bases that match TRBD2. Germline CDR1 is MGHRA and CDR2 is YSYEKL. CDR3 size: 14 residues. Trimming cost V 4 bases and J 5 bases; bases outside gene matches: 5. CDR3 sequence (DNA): TGCGCCAGCAGCCGAGGTAGCGGGGTAGATACGCAGTATTTT. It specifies CASSRGSGVDTQYF.

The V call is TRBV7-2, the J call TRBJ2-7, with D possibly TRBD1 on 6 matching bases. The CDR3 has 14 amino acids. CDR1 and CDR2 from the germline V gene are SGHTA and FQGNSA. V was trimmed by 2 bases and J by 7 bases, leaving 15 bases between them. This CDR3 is CASSLLLAQGEQYF. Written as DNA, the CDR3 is TGTGCCAGCAGCTTATTGCTAGCCCAGGGGGAGCAGTACTTC. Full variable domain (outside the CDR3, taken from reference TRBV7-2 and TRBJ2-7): GAGVSQSPSNKVTEKGKDVELRCDPISGHTALYWYRQSLGQGLEFLIYFQGNSAPDKSGLPSDRFSAERTGGSVSTLTIQRTQQEDSAVYLCASSLLLAQGEQYFGPGTRLTVT.

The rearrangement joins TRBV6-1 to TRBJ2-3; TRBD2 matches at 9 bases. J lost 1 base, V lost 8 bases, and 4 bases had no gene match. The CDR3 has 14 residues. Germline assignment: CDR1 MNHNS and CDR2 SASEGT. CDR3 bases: TGTGCCAGCGGTCCTAGCGGGGGCACAGATACGCAGTATTTT. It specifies CASGPSGGTDTQYF.